Each of the 9 T cell receptor beta chains below was sequenced from the same sample in a study of blood T cells in healthy people across ages (dated by TCRdb to between 2014 and 2017). The library was obtained by 5' RACE. Data came from an Illumina HiSeq 2500. A second PCR of about 6 to 11 cycles was performed with a sample-barcoded 5' primer and a J-beta primer mix. TCRdb trimmed the raw reads at Q25, called clones with MiXCR and kept productive beta chains. Under each unique CDR3 protein, matching rows form one entry showing the most common genes and DNA. The sample has approximately 1,000,000 distinct CDR3 sequences on record, over 35% of them singletons. The ten largest clones add up to about 19% of the sample. What was sequenced was blood. These receptor sequences come from a woman in her sixties in good health.

The chain couples TRBV5-1 to TRBJ2-4, with 9 nucleotides matching TRBD2. This CDR3 comprises 13 residues. In germline, CDR1 is SGHRS, CDR2 YFSETQ. Unmatched junction bases numbered 9, after V lost 4 bases and J lost 13 bases. CDR3 in DNA: TGCGCCAGCAGCGCGGGACTAGCAGATGAGCAGTACTTC. This encodes CASSAGLADEQYF.

CDR3 DNA sequence: TGCGCCAGCAGCCAAGCATTAGCTAATGAGCAGTTCTTC. Its protein product is CASSQALANEQFF. The V and J genes are TRBV4-1 and TRBJ2-1; D is uncertain. The CDR3 is made up of 13 amino acids. CDR1 and CDR2 from the germline V gene are MGHRA and YSYEKL. V lost 1 base to trimming and J lost 7 bases, with 8 bases between them.

This clonotype appeared a few times. CDR3 region: CASSEARGTATRSEQYF. CDR3 coding DNA: TGTGCCAGCAGTGAAGCTCGGGGGACAGCGACCCGATCTGAGCAGTACTTC. V and J are TRBV2 and TRBJ2-7; TRBD1 is a possible D gene (7 bases). Looked up from germline, CDR1 is SNHLY and CDR2 is FYNNEI. V was pared by 0 bases and J by 7 bases, with 22 bases between. CDR3 length: 17 residues.

This sequence joins TRBV28 and TRBJ2-3; 7 positions match TRBD2. The CDR3 extends over 18 amino acids. Germline trimming cut 7 bases from V and 3 bases from J; bases unmatched to any gene: 19. Per the germline V gene, CDR1 is MDHEN and CDR2 is SYDVKM. The CDR3 coding sequence is TGTGCCAGCATAGATCTAGCGGCGATAAGAAGTAGAACAGATACGCAGTATTTT. It translates to CASIDLAAIRSRTDTQYF.

The rearrangement joins TRBV3-1 to TRBJ1-4, with 7 nucleotides matching TRBD1. The junction had 6 bases not matched to a gene; V was cut back by 1 base and J by 7 bases. From germline, CDR1 is LGHDT and CDR2 YNNKEL (reference sequence). The CDR3 totals 15 residues. CDR3 DNA sequence: TGTGCCAGCAGCCAAGGGAAGGGGGCGACTGAAAAACTGTTTTTT. Protein product: CASSQGKGATEKLFF.

CDR3 sequence reads: CASSAIDRGGQYF. Written as DNA, the CDR3 is TGTGCCAGCAGCGCGATTGACAGGGGAGGGCAGTACTTC. The rearrangement uses TRBV9 and TRBJ2-5; D is perhaps TRBD1 (8 bases). Germline V gene sequence: CDR1 SGDLS, CDR2 YYNGEE. Trimming removed 3 bases at V and 11 bases at J, with 17 bases between. This CDR3 comprises 13 residues. Full variable domain (outside the CDR3, taken from reference TRBV9 and TRBJ2-5): DSGVTQTPKHLITATGQRVTLRCSPRSGDLSVYWYQQSLDQGLQFLIQYYNGEERAKGNILERFSAQQFPDLHSELNLSSLELGDSALYFCASSAIDRGGQYFGPGTRLLVL.

This clonotype was seen a handful of times. The chain uses TRBV29-1 and TRBJ2-7; the D gene is possibly TRBD2 (6 bases). The J call may be mistaken, given a closer DNA end match to TRBJ2-5. Germline CDR1 reads SQVTM; CDR2 reads ANQGSEA. The CDR3 length is 12 residues. The CDR3 nucleotides read TGCAGCGGACGGGAGAACGGAGAGACCCAGTACTTC. It translates to CSGRENGETQYF.

The rearrangement joins TRBV5-4 to TRBJ2-5, with TRBD1 matching over 8 bases. V gave up 3 bases and J gave up 11 bases; unmatched junction bases: 9. Germline lookup yields CDR1 SGHNT and CDR2 YYREEE (reference sequence). The length of the CDR3 is 13 residues. The CDR3 bases are TGTGCCAGCAGCTCGACAGGGGACAATGAGCAGTACTTC. Protein sequence: CASSSTGDNEQYF.

This clonotype was seen a few times. The rearrangement links TRBV10-3 to TRBJ2-3, with unresolved D. The CDR3 length is 14 residues. Deletions cut 3 bases from V and 0 bases from J, with 7 bases between. CDR1 and CDR2 from the germline V gene are ENHRY and SYGVKD. CDR3 in amino acids: CAISDGTSTDTQYF. DNA of the CDR3: TGTGCCATCAGTGATGGCACTAGCACAGATACGCAGTATTTT.